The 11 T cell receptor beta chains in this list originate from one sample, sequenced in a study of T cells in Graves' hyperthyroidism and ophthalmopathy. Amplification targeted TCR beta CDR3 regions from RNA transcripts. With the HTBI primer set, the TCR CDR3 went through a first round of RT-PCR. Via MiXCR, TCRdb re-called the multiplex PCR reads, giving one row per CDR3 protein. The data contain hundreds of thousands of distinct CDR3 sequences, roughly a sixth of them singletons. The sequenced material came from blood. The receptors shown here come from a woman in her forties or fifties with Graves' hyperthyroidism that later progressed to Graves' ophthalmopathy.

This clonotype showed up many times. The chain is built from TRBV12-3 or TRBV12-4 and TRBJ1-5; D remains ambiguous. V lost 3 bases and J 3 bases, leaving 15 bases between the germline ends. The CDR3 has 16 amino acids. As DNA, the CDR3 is TGTGCCAGCAGTTTTGCCGGCTTGGGCCCCAATCAGCCCCAGCATTTT. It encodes CASSFAGLGPNQPQHF.

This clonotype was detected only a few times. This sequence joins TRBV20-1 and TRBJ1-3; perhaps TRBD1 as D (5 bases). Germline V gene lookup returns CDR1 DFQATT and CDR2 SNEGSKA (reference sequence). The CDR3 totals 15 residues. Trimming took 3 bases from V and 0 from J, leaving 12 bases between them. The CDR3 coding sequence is TGCAGTGCTAGTGGGGGGAGTGGCTCTGGAAACACCATATATTTT. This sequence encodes CSASGGSGSGNTIYF.

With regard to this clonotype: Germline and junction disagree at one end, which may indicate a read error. CDR3 region: CAGSYGGAGGAFF. The CDR3 coding sequence is TGTGCCGGCAGTTACGGAGGGGCTGGAGGAGCTTTCTTT. The rearrangement joins TRBV6-5 to TRBJ1-1, with D maybe TRBD1 (5 bases). CDR1 and CDR2 (germline): MNHEY, SVGAGI. There are 13 residues in the CDR3.

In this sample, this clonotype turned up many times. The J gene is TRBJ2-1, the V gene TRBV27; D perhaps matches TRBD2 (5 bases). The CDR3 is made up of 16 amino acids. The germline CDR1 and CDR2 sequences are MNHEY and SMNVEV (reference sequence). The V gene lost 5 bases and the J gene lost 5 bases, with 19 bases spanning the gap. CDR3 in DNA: TGTGCCAGCAGTCCTACCCGGAGGTCCGTAAACAATGAGCAGTTCTTC. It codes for CASSPTRRSVNNEQFF.

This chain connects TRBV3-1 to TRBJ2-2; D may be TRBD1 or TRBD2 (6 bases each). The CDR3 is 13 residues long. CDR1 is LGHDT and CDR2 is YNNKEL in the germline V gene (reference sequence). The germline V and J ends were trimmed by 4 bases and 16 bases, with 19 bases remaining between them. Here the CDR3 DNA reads TGTGCCAGCAGCCGGTCAGAGGGGGGCGCTCAGTTTTTT. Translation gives CASSRSEGGAQFF.

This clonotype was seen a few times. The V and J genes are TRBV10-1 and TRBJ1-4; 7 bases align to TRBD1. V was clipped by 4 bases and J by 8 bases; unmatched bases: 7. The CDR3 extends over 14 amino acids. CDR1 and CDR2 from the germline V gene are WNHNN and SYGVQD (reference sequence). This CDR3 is CASSGSDRSEKLFF. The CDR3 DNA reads TGCGCCAGCAGTGGATCGGACAGGAGCGAAAAACTGTTTTTT.

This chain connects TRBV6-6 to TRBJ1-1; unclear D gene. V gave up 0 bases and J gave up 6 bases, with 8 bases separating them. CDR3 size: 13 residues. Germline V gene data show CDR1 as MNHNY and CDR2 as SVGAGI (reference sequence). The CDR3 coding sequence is TGTGCCAGCAGTTACTCGAGACCGTCTGAAGCTTTCTTT. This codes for CASSYSRPSEAFF.

The CDR3 sequence: CASSVASTSSYEQYF. The CDR3 nucleotides read TGTGCCAGCAGCGTAGCTTCGACAAGTTCCTACGAGCAGTACTTC. The chain employs TRBV9 and TRBJ2-7; the D is unclear. Germline V gives CDR1 SGDLS, CDR2 YYNGEE. Trimming took off 0 bases at V and 1 base at J, with 11 bases between the two ends. There are 15 residues in the CDR3.

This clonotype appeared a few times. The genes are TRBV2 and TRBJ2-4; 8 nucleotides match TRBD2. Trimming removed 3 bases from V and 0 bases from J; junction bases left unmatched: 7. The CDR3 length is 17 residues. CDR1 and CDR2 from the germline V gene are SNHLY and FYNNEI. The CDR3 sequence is CASSEIAGKLAKNIQYF. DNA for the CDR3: TGTGCCAGCAGTGAGATAGCGGGGAAGCTAGCCAAAAACATTCAGTACTTC.

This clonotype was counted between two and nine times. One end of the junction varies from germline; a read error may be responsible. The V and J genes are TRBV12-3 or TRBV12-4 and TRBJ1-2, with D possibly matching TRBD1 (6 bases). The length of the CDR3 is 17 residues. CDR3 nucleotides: TGTGCCAGCAGTTTACTGTTCCAGGGGAGGGTAGACTATGACTACACCTTC. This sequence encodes CASSLLFQGRVDYDYTF.

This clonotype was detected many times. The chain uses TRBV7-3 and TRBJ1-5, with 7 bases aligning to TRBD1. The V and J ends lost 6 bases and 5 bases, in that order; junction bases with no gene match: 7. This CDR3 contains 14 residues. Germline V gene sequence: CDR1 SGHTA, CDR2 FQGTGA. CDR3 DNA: TGTGCCAGCAGGCACAGGGGAATTGATCAGCCCCAGCATTTT. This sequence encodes CASRHRGIDQPQHF.